Below, one T cell receptor (beta chain) is given with its context. The germline V gene has CDR1 SGHRS and CDR2 YFSETQ. V was clipped by 1 base and J by 1 base, with 8 bases between them. The CDR3 contains 14 residues. In the original workflow: Estimation of nucleated cell counts was performed using reference gene primer amplification. Sequenced by immunoSEQ multiplex PCR; TCRdb stores in-frame clones only, minus some. V and J calls and clone size come straight from that table; D and trimming were deduced from the DNA. The table shows over 60,000 clones, with roughly 88% occurring only once. This entry comes from a study of blood T cell repertoires in COVID-19. The overall study: The analysed material was cDNA or gDNA that came from T cells, B-cell-depleted T cells, or PBMCs.

Seattle patients were enrolled while actively infected and followed longitudinally. Sequencing was carried out using peripheral blood. The genes are TRBV5-1 and TRBJ1-1, with D possibly matching TRBD1 (5 bases). This TCR came from a man in his forties or fifties with COVID-19, enrolled during active disease. For the CDR3, the DNA is TGCGCCAGCAGCTTGCGACAGCAGAACACTGAAGCTTTCTTT. Translated: CASSLRQQNTEAFF.